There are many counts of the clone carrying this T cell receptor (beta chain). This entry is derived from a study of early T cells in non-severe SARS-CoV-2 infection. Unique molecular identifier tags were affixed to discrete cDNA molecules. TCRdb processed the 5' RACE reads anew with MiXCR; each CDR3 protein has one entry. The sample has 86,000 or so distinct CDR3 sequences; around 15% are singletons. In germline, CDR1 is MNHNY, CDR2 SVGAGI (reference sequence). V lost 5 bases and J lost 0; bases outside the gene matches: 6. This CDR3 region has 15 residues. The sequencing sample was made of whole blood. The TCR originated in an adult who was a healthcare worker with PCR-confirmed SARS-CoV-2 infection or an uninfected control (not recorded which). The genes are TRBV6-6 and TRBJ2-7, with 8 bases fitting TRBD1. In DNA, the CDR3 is TGTGCCAGCAGTAAACCCGGACAGGGCTCCTACGAGCAGTACTTC. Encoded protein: CASSKPGQGSYEQYF.